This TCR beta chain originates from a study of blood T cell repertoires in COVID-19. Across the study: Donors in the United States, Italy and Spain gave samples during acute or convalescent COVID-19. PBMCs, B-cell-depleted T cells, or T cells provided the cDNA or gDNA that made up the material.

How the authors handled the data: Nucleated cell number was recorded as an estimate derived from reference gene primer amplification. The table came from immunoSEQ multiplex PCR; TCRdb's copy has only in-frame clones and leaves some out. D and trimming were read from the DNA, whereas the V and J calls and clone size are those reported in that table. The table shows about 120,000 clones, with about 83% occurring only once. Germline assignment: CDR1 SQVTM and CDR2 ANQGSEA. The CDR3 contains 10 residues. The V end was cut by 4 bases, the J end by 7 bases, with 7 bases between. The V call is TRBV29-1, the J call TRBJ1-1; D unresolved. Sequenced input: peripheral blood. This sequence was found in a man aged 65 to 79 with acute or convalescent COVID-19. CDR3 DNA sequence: TGCAGCGTTGCTACAGTTGAAGCTTTCTTT. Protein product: CSVATVEAFF.